This T cell receptor (beta chain) was obtained from a study of T cell responses to AZD1222 COVID-19 vaccine (dated by TCRdb to 2020 to 2023). Notes on the research overall: AZD1222 recipients whose second dose came at about 4 weeks and those whose second dose came at about 12 weeks were combined into one group, since spike-specific TCR depth and breadth did not differ between the two schedules. TCR sequencing was performed for some 250 trial participants, of whom about 210 were given two doses of AZD1222 and about 25 were given two doses of MenACWY control vaccine. Trial participants were enrolled by age into 18-55, 56-69 and 70-plus year subgroups, with about 150, 28 and 57 TCR-sequenced participants respectively.

The CDR3 regions of human TCRbeta chains were analyzed by immunosequencing. The original pipeline was this. Repertoire TCRs were matched against a reference library of SARS-CoV-2-specific TCRs generated with the MIRA antigen-specificity platform. Breadth meant the fraction of unique TCRs that were SARS-CoV-2-associated, whereas depth meant the fraction of total T cells that were SARS-CoV-2-associated. Using the MIRA data, every spike-specific TCR was mapped to the spike region that the TCR reacted to and assigned to either a CD4 or a CD8 class. Log10-transformed breadth and depth values were compared by one-way ANOVA with Sidak's multiple comparisons tests. Drawn from immuneACCESS, this table holds only the in-frame rearrangements with V and J called that TCRdb kept. Clones are partly lost; checked studies trace under half to an unresolved V gene and leave the rest unexplained. The V and J calls and clone size come from that table; D and trimming were worked out from the DNA. This sample is represented by over 110,000 clones; about nine tenths of them were singletons. The top ten constitute around 1.7% of the sample.

This clone was counted once. What this receptor recognizes is not known. The sample holds no much larger clone one base away, and base qualities are not on file. This specimen's time point label, per the study, means: baseline before first vaccination. Vaccinee samples were obtained from the UK trials COV001 and COV002, which included a single-blind randomized controlled phase 2/3 trial of AZD1222 (ChAdOx1 nCoV-19) in healthy adults. For TCRbeta chain sequencing, PBMC samples from trial participants were taken at day 0 and at day 28 after the second dose. What the research found in general, with its limitations: After two AZD1222 doses, both the breadth and the depth of spike-specific TCRs were significantly higher than at day 0 and than in MenACWY recipients. In the small 56-69-year group, the increase in depth fell short of significance, most likely because of low power. The whole spike protein was spanned by vaccine-associated CD4 TCRs, and dominant responses were seen in regions 160-218 and 743-854. Because no day 14 peak-response samples were available, repertoires were characterized only after the peak T cell response. Conclusions about previously exposed vaccinees are limited, since just five to seven AZD1222 recipients were seropositive for SARS-CoV-2 at baseline. Participants were mostly white British, with more females than males. The authors suggested clonal diversity may have been underestimated. Reportedly, almost half of the unique spike-specific TCRs recognized epitopes lying outside the regions that are mutated in the B.1.351 and B.1.1.7 variants.

From the cysteine through the phenylalanine, the CDR3 covers 15 amino acids. Left in the record is the CDR3 DNA by itself, 45 bases read in frame from the first base. The germline V gene (reference sequence) yields SEHNR for CDR1 and FQNEAQ for CDR2. The V end loses 4 bases and the J end loses 5 bases, and a stretch of 17 bases separates them. This material consisted of peripheral blood, taken on day 0 of AZD1222 vaccination. The origin of this receptor is an adult in good health. The rearranged segments are TRBV7-9 and TRBJ2-5, with no D gene named confidently. The CDR3 region reads CASSSIGSLWETQYF. The DNA sequence is TGTGCCAGCAGCTCGATAGGGTCTCTGTGGGAGACCCAGTACTTC.